A selection of T cell receptor beta chains follows, all from one sample in a study of blood T cell repertoires in COVID-19. Method: immunoSEQ multiplex PCR; TCRdb's copy keeps in-frame clones and lacks some. The sample records about 120,000 clones, around three quarters being singletons. Sequencing input: peripheral blood. The receptors come from a man between 60 and 75 years old with active or convalescent COVID-19. CDR3s leave out the opening cysteine and the closing phenylalanine or tryptophan. Size tells how often a clone was seen (once, few, many) or the class of an expanded clone, and some rows leave it out.

>TRBV7-2|NA
ASSLTRGSYNEQF
>TRBV27|few
ASRKGGNEQF
>TRBV4-3|NA
ASSPTQGSYEQY
>TRBV2|NA
ASRPAGLGDSYEQY
>TRBV7-2|NA
ASSLARTGVSGANVLT
>TRBV10-1|NA
ASSEPGETETQY
>TRBV9|NA
ASSQTSTDTQY
>TRBV5-1|NA
ASSLGLAGFGTQY
>TRBV29-1|NA
SVEPGRQ
>TRBV5-1|NA
ASSLTGTSSEQY
>TRBV11-1|NA
ASSLGRGPLYEQY
>TRBV6-5|NA
ASSYSTRGRAYEQF
>TRBV30|NA
AFRNYGYT
>TRBV11-2|NA
ASSLHRGYYNEQF
>TRBV7-6|NA
ASSLARSGSENEQY
>TRBV7-2|NA
ASSLGQLRGYT
>TRBV5-1|NA
ASSEGTENQPQH
>TRBV11-2|NA
ASERQGYGRETQY
>TRBV25-1|NA
ASVTSGPGFEQY
>TRBV30|NA
AWSVLSTGELF
>TRBV18|NA
ASSPSLAGLSTDTQY
>TRBV7-9|NA
ASTIGQGARGANVLT
>TRBV3-1/TRBV3-2|once
ASSQVRDNEQF
>TRBV10-3|NA
AISESGQGASGELF
>TRBV7-9|NA
ASSLTGNEQY
>TRBV24-1|few
ATSDANYYEQY
>TRBV27|few
ASSLGGRRGNEQF
>TRBV7-6|once
ASSLAPLAALRTSSYNEQF
>TRBV19|NA
ASSSYNYGYT
>TRBV6-6|NA
ASSRQEGDQPQH
>TRBV28|NA
ATKIQGITNQPQH
>TRBV5-6|few
ASSLGQGAYEQY
>TRBV18|NA
ASSPSPGTPNTGELF
>TRBV11-2|NA
ASSSGTRGSTYEQY
>TRBV19|NA
ASSITGGLETQY
>TRBV7-2|NA
ASSLDSRPETQY
>TRBV5-1|once
ASDRGGTDTQY
>TRBV5-4|NA
ASSLATRGRTGNTIY
>TRBV7-2|NA
ASSSRGWRGFNEQF
>TRBV24-1|NA
ATSAQGREQY
>TRBV30|NA
AWRGDSHSYEQY
>TRBV19|many
ASSIGAGPGNQPQH
>TRBV4-2|NA
ASSPIGLAGNYEQY
>TRBV27|once
ASSLDRPLGGRALEQY
>TRBV28|NA
ASSPNMGPREQY
>TRBV30|NA
ASGTGARYGYT
>TRBV5-1|NA
ASSQGQTSGNTIY
>TRBV6-2/TRBV6-3|NA
ASSYSKDRGYHEQY
>TRBV6-6|NA
ASLGLLRTYEQY
>TRBV4-3|NA
ASSQDGIGGAYNEQF
>TRBV27|NA
ASSLTRGYGYT